Presented here are 12 T cell receptor beta chains from one specimen sequenced in a study of blood T cells in healthy people across ages. A second about 7 to 11 cycle PCR used barcoded and J-beta primers. TCRdb reprocessed the 5' RACE reads via MiXCR and lists one record per CDR3 protein. The data contain about 1.5 million distinct CDR3 sequences, about 45% of them seen just once; the ten biggest clones take up 4%. Sequencing was performed on blood. These receptor sequences come from a young woman in good health.

This chain connects TRBV2 to TRBJ2-5; D is possibly TRBD1 (6 bases). Germline CDR1 reads SNHLY; CDR2 reads FYNNEI. The CDR3 length is 13 residues. Trimming removed 2 bases from V and 11 bases from J, with 15 bases in between. This CDR3 reads CASSEQTGYEQYF. In DNA form, the CDR3 reads TGTGCCAGCAGTGAACAGACAGGTTATGAGCAGTACTTC.

The V call is TRBV20-1, the J call TRBJ2-5; the D gene is possibly TRBD1 (6 bases). The V gene's germline CDR1 is DFQATT and CDR2 SNEGSKA (reference sequence). The CDR3 runs to 17 residues. With 0 bases removed from V and 3 bases from J, the gap between germline ends came to 20 bases. This chain's CDR3 is CSARDSNVQGYKETQYF. CDR3 in DNA: TGCAGTGCTAGAGATTCCAATGTGCAGGGGTACAAAGAGACCCAGTACTTC.

The rearrangement links TRBV18 to TRBJ2-5; possibly TRBD2 for D (5 bases). The end of the DNA aligns better with TRBJ2-7, so the J call may be wrong. Germline CDR1 is KGHSH and CDR2 is LQKENI. The CDR3 runs 13 residues. The CDR3: CASSREGGYEQYF. The CDR3 DNA reads as TGTGCCAGCTCCCGAGAGGGTGGTTACGAGCAGTACTTC.

This clonotype was picked up a small number of times. The chain has TRBV10-1 and TRBJ2-3; a weak D match, TRBD1 (6 bases). CDR1 is WNHNN and CDR2 is SYGVQD in the germline V gene (reference sequence). CDR3 length: 16 amino acids. The V end lost 4 bases, the J end lost 2 bases, and 16 bases lay between the germline ends. The CDR3 loop is CASSVSYRDSTDTQYF. CDR3 nucleotides: TGCGCCAGCAGTGTTTCCTACAGGGATTCCACAGATACGCAGTATTTT.

The genes are TRBV2 and TRBJ2-3; 8 bases are shared with TRBD2. V trimming: 4 bases; J trimming: 2 bases; junction bases outside the gene matches: 8. The CDR3 covers 16 residues. CDR1 and CDR2 from the germline V gene are SNHLY and FYNNEI. CDR3 protein: CASSVISGGYTDTQYF. For the CDR3, the DNA is TGTGCCAGCAGTGTTATAAGCGGGGGTTACACAGATACGCAGTATTTT.

This clonotype was seen many times. The chain carries TRBV6-5 and TRBJ2-3; 9 bases align to TRBD1. With V trimmed by 2 bases and J by 2 bases, 20 bases remained unmatched. CDR1 and CDR2 from the germline V gene are MNHEY and SVGAGI. The CDR3 is made up of 21 amino acids. The CDR3 protein is CASSYRLGQGDLSRYTDTQYF. In DNA, the CDR3 is TGTGCCAGCAGTTACCGCTTGGGACAGGGCGACCTCAGTAGATACACAGATACGCAGTATTTT.

This clonotype was seen a few times. At one end, the junction sequence differs from germline, possibly due to a read error. CDR3 in amino acids: CASSLRERGYNEQYF. The CDR3 bases are TGTGCCAGCAGCTTGCGGGAGCGGGGGTACAATGAGCAGTACTTC. The chain carries TRBV5-1 and TRBJ2-5; TRBD2 aligns across 8 bases. The CDR3 loop spans 15 amino acids. From germline, CDR1 is SGHRS and CDR2 YFSETQ.

The CDR3 here is CASSPPPTANTEAFF. CDR3 DNA sequence: TGTGCCAGCAGCCCCCCCCCGACCGCGAACACTGAAGCTTTCTTT. The chain links TRBV9 to TRBJ1-1; no definite D call. Germline V gene sequence: CDR1 SGDLS, CDR2 YYNGEE. The CDR3 length is 15 residues. V lost 4 bases to trimming and J lost 1 base, with 14 bases between them. The full variable domain, with the rest looked up from reference TRBV9 and TRBJ1-1, is DSGVTQTPKHLITATGQRVTLRCSPRSGDLSVYWYQQSLDQGLQFLIQYYNGEERAKGNILERFSAQQFPDLHSELNLSSLELGDSALYFCASSPPPTANTEAFFGQGTRLTVV.

The chain couples TRBV11-2 to TRBJ2-3; no firm D call. V lost 7 bases and J 2 bases, leaving 13 bases between the germline ends. CDR1 is SGHAT, CDR2 FQNNGV, per germline. The CDR3 length is 14 residues. The CDR3 DNA reads as TGTGCCAGCACAAACTGGGGAATCACAGATACGCAGTATTTT. Residues: CASTNWGITDTQYF. Full variable domain (outside the CDR3, taken from reference TRBV11-2 and TRBJ2-3): EAGVAQSPRYKIIEKRQSVAFWCNPISGHATLYWYQQILGQGPKLLIQFQNNGVVDDSQLPKDRFSAERLKGVDSTLKIQPAKLEDSAVYLCASTNWGITDTQYFGPGTRLTVL.

This chain connects TRBV7-2 to TRBJ1-5; the D gene is possibly TRBD1 (5 bases). The V gene's germline CDR1 is SGHTA and CDR2 FQGNSA. Trimming pared 1 base from V and 2 bases from J, leaving 9 bases between. The CDR3 has 15 amino acids. CDR3 loop: CTSSLEAGRNQPQHF. In DNA, the CDR3 is TGTACCAGCAGCTTAGAGGCAGGGCGCAATCAGCCCCAGCATTTT.

The CDR3 loop reads CASSLTGRPQETQYF. The CDR3 DNA sequence: TGTGCCAGCAGCTTGACGGGACGGCCGCAAGAGACCCAGTACTTC. The chain couples TRBV7-3 to TRBJ2-5, with D perhaps matching TRBD1 or TRBD2 (5 bases each). This CDR3 is 15 amino acids long. Trimming took off 3 bases at V and 2 bases at J, with 13 bases between the two ends. Germline loops: CDR1 SGHTA, CDR2 FQGTGA. The entire variable domain, with the rest obtained from reference TRBV7-3 and TRBJ2-5, is as follows: GAGVSQTPSNKVTEKGKYVELRCDPISGHTALYWYRQSLGQGPEFLIYFQGTGAADDSGLPNDRFFAVRPEGSVSTLKIQRTERGDSAVYLCASSLTGRPQETQYFGPGTRLLVL.

Of note for this clonotype: An end of the junction does not agree with germline; a read error may underlie this. The chain uses TRBV7-9 and TRBJ1-2; D uncertain. Germline CDR1 reads SEHNR; CDR2 reads FQNEAQ (reference sequence). CDR3 size: 14 residues. The CDR3 nucleotides are TGTGCCAGCAGCTCAGAGGGCCCTAACTATGGCCACACCTTC. Translation: CASSSEGPNYGHTF.